Below are 21 T cell receptor beta chains sequenced from a single sample in a study of blood T cell repertoires in COVID-19. Here immunoSEQ multiplex PCR was the method, and the copy in TCRdb shows in-frame clones only, minus some. The table records hundreds of thousands of clones, approximately 90% of them present only once. Sequencing used PBMCs or T cells enriched from blood (not recorded which). The receptors stem from a woman between 50 and 59 years old who had recovered from COVID-19.

This chain joins TRBV7-8 and TRBJ1-1; 9 nucleotides match TRBD1. This CDR3 comprises 17 residues. V gave up 5 bases and J gave up 0 bases; unmatched junction bases: 10. CDR1 is SGHVS and CDR2 is FQNEAQ in the germline V gene. The CDR3 protein is CASSPGQGRFVNTEAFF. The CDR3 bases are TGTGCCAGCAGCCCCGGACAGGGGCGTTTCGTGAACACTGAAGCTTTCTTT. The full variable domain, in which reference TRBV7-8 and TRBJ1-1 provide the parts outside the CDR3, is GAGVSQSPRYKVAKRGQDVALRCDPISGHVSLFWYQQALGQGPEFLTYFQNEAQLDKSGLPSDRFFAERPEGSVSTLKIQRTQQEDSAVYLCASSPGQGRFVNTEAFFGQGTRLTVV.

This clone was found once. The chain uses TRBV28 and TRBJ2-5, with 7 bases that match TRBD1. Germline lookup yields CDR1 MDHEN and CDR2 SYDVKM. The CDR3 contains 15 residues. Unmatched junction bases numbered 9, after V lost 7 bases and J lost 1 base. CDR3 in DNA: TGTGCCAGCACTCCGAGCCGGACAGGCCAAGAGACCCAGTACTTC. It is translated as CASTPSRTGQETQYF.

The chain employs TRBV9 and TRBJ1-1; D perhaps matches TRBD1 (5 bases). Germline loops: CDR1 SGDLS, CDR2 YYNGEE. This CDR3 is built from 17 residues. The V end was cut by 0 bases, the J end by 3 bases, with 18 bases between. The CDR3 loop reads CASSVAPIEQVYTEAFF. The CDR3 DNA is TGTGCCAGCAGCGTAGCACCCATAGAACAGGTATACACTGAAGCTTTCTTT.

The rearrangement joins TRBV11-2 to TRBJ2-3; D not certain. Germline V gene sequence: CDR1 SGHAT, CDR2 FQNNGV. This CDR3 has 12 amino acids. Trimming took 4 bases from V and 4 from J, leaving 6 bases between them. The CDR3 DNA sequence: TGTGCCAGCAGCTCTAACTCAGATACGCAGTATTTT. Translation gives CASSSNSDTQYF.

The chain is built from TRBV5-6 and TRBJ2-5, with TRBD1 identical over 11 bases. The CDR3 totals 15 residues. Germline V gene lookup returns CDR1 SGHDT and CDR2 YYEEEE. V lost 5 bases to trimming and J lost 2 bases; unmatched junction nucleotides: 5. CDR3 DNA: TGTGCCAGCAGGTTCGGGACAGGGGGTCAAGAGACCCAGTACTTC. Translated: CASRFGTGGQETQYF.

The V call is TRBV30, the J call TRBJ1-3; D is uncertain. CDR1 and CDR2 from the germline V gene are GTSNPN and SVGIG (reference sequence). Trimming took 4 bases from V and 4 from J, leaving 11 bases between them. The length of the CDR3 is 13 residues. The CDR3 sequence: CAWTPAGGNTIYF. Here the CDR3 DNA reads TGTGCCTGGACCCCCGCGGGAGGAAACACCATATATTTT.

The chain combines TRBV28 with TRBJ1-2, with D possibly TRBD1 on 6 matching bases. Germline V lookup: CDR1 MDHEN, CDR2 SYDVKM. The ends were cut back, 5 bases at V and 4 bases at J, with 11 bases in the middle. The CDR3 is made up of 13 amino acids. CDR3 loop: CASSRTESYGYTF. In DNA, the CDR3 is TGTGCCAGCAGTCGGACAGAGTCCTATGGCTACACCTTC.

The J gene is TRBJ1-2, the V gene TRBV30, with 10 bases lining up with TRBD1. The germline CDR1 and CDR2 sequences are GTSNPN and SVGIG (reference sequence). This CDR3 comprises 13 residues. V shed 5 bases, J shed 4 bases, and the junction held 4 bases outside the gene matches. In DNA, the CDR3 is TGTGCCTGGTTAAGGGACAGGGGCTATGGCTACACCTTC. This sequence encodes CAWLRDRGYGYTF.

This clone was picked up one time. This chain links TRBV30 with TRBJ1-2, with D hard to call. The CDR3 is 11 amino acids. Per the germline V gene, CDR1 is GTSNPN and CDR2 is SVGIG (reference sequence). With 2 bases removed from V and 8 bases from J, the gap between germline ends came to 9 bases. The CDR3 here is CAWSPSGGYTF. Here the CDR3 DNA reads TGTGCCTGGAGTCCCTCGGGAGGCTACACCTTC.

The chain uses TRBV19 and TRBJ2-1, with TRBD2 identical over 12 bases. The germline V gene has CDR1 LNHDA and CDR2 SQIVND (reference sequence). This CDR3 region has 18 residues. The trim removed 6 bases at V and 3 bases at J, leaving 12 bases unmatched. CDR3 nucleotide sequence: TGTGCCAGTAGCACTTCGAGGACTAGCGGGACCTTCTACAATGAGCAGTTCTTC. As protein: CASSTSRTSGTFYNEQFF.

V gene TRBV7-9 combines with J gene TRBJ2-7; 13 nucleotides match TRBD2. This CDR3 comprises 14 residues. V lost 3 bases to trimming and J lost 5 bases; unmatched junction nucleotides: 1. Germline V CDR1 and CDR2: SEHNR, FQNEAQ (reference sequence). Here the CDR3 reads CASSFGLAGDEQYF. CDR3 in DNA: TGTGCCAGCAGCTTCGGACTAGCGGGAGACGAGCAGTACTTC.

V gene TRBV11-2 combines with J gene TRBJ2-1; 7 bases line up with TRBD2. CDR1 is SGHAT and CDR2 is FQNNGV in the germline V gene. The CDR3 totals 16 residues. J gave up 0 bases and V 2 bases, and 4 bases lay outside the gene matches. The CDR3, as DNA: TGTGCCAGCAGCTTAACGGGAGGCCGCTCCTACAATGAGCAGTTCTTC. Encoded protein: CASSLTGGRSYNEQFF.

V is TRBV18 and J is TRBJ1-5; 9 positions agree with TRBD1. Trimming took 6 bases from V and 6 from J; bases not matched to a gene: 6. The CDR3 consists of 14 residues. In germline, CDR1 is KGHSH, CDR2 LQKENI. CDR3 amino acids: CASSLGQGSQPQHF. In nucleotides, the CDR3 is TGTGCCAGCTCCCTGGGACAGGGCAGTCAGCCCCAGCATTTT. The whole variable domain, remainder taken from reference TRBV18 and TRBJ1-5, is NAGVMQNPRHLVRRRGQEARLRCSPMKGHSHVYWYRQLPEEGLKFMVYLQKENIIDESGMPKERFSAEFPKEGPSILRIQQVVRGDSAAYFCASSLGQGSQPQHFGDGTRLSIL.

This clone was seen a handful of times. This chain connects TRBV19 to TRBJ1-6, with a tentative D call TRBD1 (5 bases). The V and J ends lost 4 bases and 4 bases respectively, with 11 bases between them. The CDR3 runs 15 residues. Germline V lookup: CDR1 LNHDA, CDR2 SQIVND (reference sequence). CDR3 DNA: TGTGCCAGTAGTAAGCCGGGACTGTATAATTCACCCCTCCACTTT. As protein: CASSKPGLYNSPLHF.

This clone was found a few times. V and J are TRBV7-2 and TRBJ2-5; 13 bases match TRBD2. The germline gives CDR1 SGHTA, CDR2 FQGNSA. This CDR3 has 16 residues. Unmatched junction bases numbered 8, after V lost 8 bases and J lost 2 bases. CDR3 protein: CASGSGTSGVQETQYF. The CDR3 bases are TGTGCCAGCGGATCCGGGACTAGCGGGGTTCAAGAGACCCAGTACTTC.

V gene TRBV7-2 combines with J gene TRBJ2-1; 15 bases match TRBD2. The CDR3 is made up of 16 amino acids. Germline V gene lookup returns CDR1 SGHTA and CDR2 FQGNSA. The junction had 6 bases not matched to a gene; V was cut back by 5 bases and J by 7 bases. The CDR3 sequence is CASSLRTSGRANEQFF. In nucleotides, the CDR3 is TGTGCCAGCAGCCTACGGACTAGCGGGAGGGCAAATGAGCAGTTCTTC.

The chain couples TRBV7-2 to TRBJ2-3, with TRBD2 matching 15 bases. The V segment lost 5 bases and the J segment 2 bases; nucleotides outside the gene matches: 8. Germline lookup yields CDR1 SGHTA and CDR2 FQGNSA. This CDR3 spans 18 amino acids. The CDR3 region has the DNA TGTGCCAGCAGCCCCCGGACTAGCGGGAGGGGAGACACAGATACGCAGTATTTT. It encodes CASSPRTSGRGDTDTQYF. Full variable domain (outside the CDR3, taken from reference TRBV7-2 and TRBJ2-3): GAGVSQSPSNKVTEKGKDVELRCDPISGHTALYWYRQSLGQGLEFLIYFQGNSAPDKSGLPSDRFSAERTGGSVSTLTIQRTQQEDSAVYLCASSPRTSGRGDTDTQYFGPGTRLTVL.

The V gene is TRBV19, the J gene TRBJ1-1, with D possibly being TRBD1 (5 bases). The germline V gene has CDR1 LNHDA and CDR2 SQIVND (reference sequence). This CDR3 is 14 amino acids long. With 3 bases removed from V and 1 base from J, the gap between germline ends came to 9 bases. The CDR3 reads CASSIDSPNTEAFF. The CDR3 bases are TGTGCCAGTAGTATTGACAGCCCGAACACTGAAGCTTTCTTT.

The V call is TRBV4-1, the J call TRBJ2-1; possibly TRBD1 for D (7 bases). With 5 bases removed from V and 0 bases from J, the gap between germline ends came to 14 bases. Per the germline V gene, CDR1 is MGHRA and CDR2 is YSYEKL. The CDR3 consists of 16 residues. In DNA, the CDR3 is TGCGCCAGCAGCTTCAGGGGGGCCGACTCCTACAATGAGCAGTTCTTC. This sequence encodes CASSFRGADSYNEQFF.

The chain joins TRBV4-3 to TRBJ2-3, with D perhaps matching TRBD2 (6 bases). The CDR3 covers 15 residues. In germline, CDR1 is LGHNA, CDR2 YSLEER. Trimming pared 4 bases from V and 2 bases from J, leaving 13 bases between. CDR3 sequence (DNA): TGCGCCAGCAGCCTCGCGTGGGGGGACACAGATACGCAGTATTTT. Translating it yields CASSLAWGDTDTQYF.

The J gene is TRBJ2-1, the V gene TRBV27; D is perhaps TRBD2 (6 bases). The V end was cut by 2 bases, the J end by 9 bases, with 11 bases between. CDR3 length: 13 residues. Germline loops: CDR1 MNHEY, CDR2 SMNVEV (reference sequence). CDR3 sequence (DNA): TGTGCCAGCAGTTTAGGGGGGTCTGCTGAGCAGTTCTTC. Translating gives CASSLGGSAEQFF.